Below, 9 T cell receptor beta chains from the same sample are listed, as sequenced in a study of T cell responses to AZD1222 COVID-19 vaccine. Profiled with immunoSEQ multiplex PCR; TCRdb holds only in-frame clones, not every one. This sample has approximately 150,000 clones, with 86% found just once. Here the sequenced sample was peripheral blood, taken 28 days after the second AZD1222 dose. These receptor sequences come from an adult who received the AZD1222 COVID-19 vaccine.

The rearrangement uses TRBV2 and TRBJ1-2; unclear D gene. The CDR3 has 13 residues. V lost 2 bases to trimming and J lost 7 bases, with 11 bases between them. Germline CDR1 SNHLY, CDR2 FYNNEI. CDR3 sequence: CASSERALSGYTF. The CDR3 nucleotides are TGTGCCAGCAGTGAAAGAGCTCTGTCTGGCTACACCTTC.

The chain uses TRBV5-1 and TRBJ1-2; no definite D call. The length of the CDR3 is 14 residues. Trimming pared 0 bases from V and 1 base from J, leaving 7 bases between. The germline V gene has CDR1 SGHRS and CDR2 YFSETQ. CDR3 protein: CASSLAHSNYGYTF. Written as DNA, the CDR3 is TGCGCCAGCAGCTTGGCCCACAGTAACTATGGCTACACCTTC.

This clone has only one observation. The J gene is TRBJ1-1, the V gene TRBV5-6, with D possibly matching TRBD1 (5 bases). This CDR3 region has 15 residues. V lost 1 base to trimming and J lost 4 bases, with 14 bases between them. Germline V gene sequence: CDR1 SGHDT, CDR2 YYEEEE. The CDR3 sequence: CASSLKGPRGTEAFF. DNA for the CDR3: TGTGCCAGCAGCTTGAAGGGACCCCGAGGCACTGAAGCTTTCTTT. The whole variable domain, remainder taken from reference TRBV5-6 and TRBJ1-1, is DAGVTQSPTHLIKTRGQQVTLRCSPKSGHDTVSWYQQALGQGPQFIFQYYEEEERQRGNFPDRFSGHQFPNYSSELNVNALLLGDSALYLCASSLKGPRGTEAFFGQGTRLTVV.

The J gene is TRBJ1-2, the V gene TRBV29-1; D perhaps matches TRBD1 (6 bases). Germline lookup yields CDR1 SQVTM and CDR2 ANQGSEA. There are 13 residues in the CDR3. Trimming shortened V by 6 bases and J by 0 bases, and 11 bases separated the two germline ends. CDR3 DNA sequence: TGCAGCGTGATCGAGGGGGCTAACTATGGCTACACCTTC. It yields the protein CSVIEGANYGYTF.

The gene calls are TRBV10-3 and TRBJ1-1, with D possibly TRBD1 on 6 matching bases. CDR3 length: 15 residues. CDR1 and CDR2 (germline): ENHRY, SYGVKD. Deletions cut 8 bases from V and 0 bases from J, with 16 bases between. CDR3 DNA sequence: TGTGCCATCGGTGCCCCGACAGGTATGAACACTGAAGCTTTCTTT. It is translated as CAIGAPTGMNTEAFF.

The gene calls are TRBV12-5 and TRBJ2-7, with 9 bases fitting TRBD2. The germline V gene encodes CDR1 LGHNT and CDR2 FRNRAP. Trimming removed 0 bases from V and 6 bases from J; junction bases left unmatched: 9. This CDR3 is built from 16 residues. CDR3 sequence (DNA): TGTGCTAGTGGTTTGGTACTTGGCGGGAGGGCCGGCGAGCAGTACTTC. The encoded protein is CASGLVLGGRAGEQYF. The full variable domain, its missing parts supplied by reference TRBV12-5 and TRBJ2-7, is DARVTQTPRHKVTEMGQEVTMRCQPILGHNTVFWYRQTMMQGLELLAYFRNRAPLDDSGMPKDRFSAEMPDATLATLKIQPSEPRDSAVYFCASGLVLGGRAGEQYFGPGTRLTVT.

The rearrangement uses TRBV7-9 and TRBJ2-2; TRBD2 aligns across 9 bases. The CDR3 sequence is 17 residues long. Germline CDR1 reads SEHNR; CDR2 reads FQNEAQ (reference sequence). After removal of 3 bases from V and 0 bases from J, the junction contained 5 bases not matched to a gene. The CDR3 loop reads CASSLGSGGPNTGELFF. Here the CDR3 DNA reads TGTGCCAGCAGCTTGGGTAGCGGGGGCCCGAACACCGGGGAGCTGTTTTTT.

Here the CDR3 DNA reads TGTGCCAGCAGTTTAGGGGGGGGAGATTGGGATGAGCAGTTCTTC. Translation gives CASSLGGGDWDEQFF. The chain carries TRBV28 and TRBJ2-1; the match to TRBD2 covers 7 bases. Per germline, CDR1 MDHEN and CDR2 SYDVKM. With V trimmed by 2 bases and J by 8 bases, 9 bases remained unmatched. CDR3 length: 15 residues.

The chain joins TRBV18 to TRBJ2-7; 11 bases map to TRBD1. The germline CDR1 and CDR2 sequences are KGHSH and LQKENI. CDR3 size: 15 residues. V shed 6 bases and J 4 bases; nucleotides not matched to a gene: 8. This chain's CDR3 is CASSTRGTGGYEQYF. CDR3 sequence (DNA): TGTGCCAGCTCTACCCGTGGGACAGGGGGGTACGAGCAGTACTTC.